Given below is one T cell receptor (beta chain) in context. What this receptor recognizes is not known. No qualities accompany the bases; no much larger clone lies one base away. Unmatched junction bases come to 1, with V trimmed by 1 base and J by 10 bases. Looking up the germline V gene (reference sequence) yields CDR1 GTSNPN and CDR2 SVGIG. Reading from cysteine to phenylalanine, the CDR3 counts 13 amino acids. Only the CDR3 DNA stays, 39 bases, in frame from base 1. This entry comes from a study of OX40 agonist ivuxolimab in advanced cancers. With regard to the full study: The costimulatory receptor OX40 (CD134) was targeted by ivuxolimab, a fully human IgG2 agonistic monoclonal antibody. A male proportion of roughly 80% and a mean age of 60 years, ranging from about 23 to 90, were recorded for the dose-escalation cohort. The purpose of peripheral TCRbeta sequencing was to test whether ivuxolimab changed TCR sequence diversity and led to clonal T-cell expansion. The paper describes the monotherapy dose-escalation part (N ≈ 51 patients) of the phase I trial of ivuxolimab. Prior anti-PD-1, anti-PD-L1 or anti-CTLA-4 therapy was permitted, and approximately 42% of dose-escalation patients had received checkpoint inhibitors. Partial responses occurred in three dose-escalation patients, of whom one had hepatocellular carcinoma and two had cutaneous melanoma. Among the roughly 50 dose-escalation patients, around 19 had hepatocellular carcinoma, approximately 15 melanoma, 9 renal cell carcinoma and 9 head and neck cancer. Intravenous ivuxolimab was administered to patients every 2 weeks at six dose levels: 0.01, 0.1, 0.3, 1.5, 3 and 10 mg/kg.

To sequence the TCRbeta CDR3 region, genomic DNA was isolated from the sorted cells. The immunoSEQ Assay was used for sequencing of TCRbeta CDR3 regions. In its TCRdb copy, this immuneACCESS table keeps in-frame sequences only and misses some clones. Where compared with another copy, unresolved V genes explain less than half of these, and the others have no known cause. This sample is represented by some 70,000 clones; about 85% of them were singletons. Approximately 1.2% of the sample lies in the top ten. The trial excluded patients who had a history of autoimmune disease or were on systemic immunosuppression. Peripheral blood for TCR sequencing was collected from all dose cohorts at baseline, on cycle 4 day 1, and on cycle 7 day 1. Samples came from an open-label, multicenter, first-in-human phase I dose-escalation trial of ivuxolimab. Adults with locally advanced or metastatic head and neck squamous cell, hepatocellular, melanoma or renal cell carcinoma were enrolled in the trial. CD4+ and CD8+ T cells were sorted separately from peripheral blood before TCR sequencing.

What the authors observed across the whole study: In the 0.1-3.0 mg/kg groups, partial responders were among the patients with the lowest normalized peripheral clonal expansion, particularly in CD8+ T cells. Low levels of normalized T-cell clonal expansion were also seen in some patients who did not respond. Clonal expansion of both CD4+ and CD8+ blood T cells was observed from baseline to week 6 at doses 0.1 to 3.0 mg/kg. After ivuxolimab, expanded clones were on average more numerous among CD8+ T cells than among CD4+ T cells. Which antigens the clonally expanded peripheral T cells were specific for was not determined.

This sequence was found in an adult with an advanced solid tumor such as melanoma, head and neck, liver or kidney cancer. Specimen: CD4+ or CD8+ T cells sorted from blood, collected in a trial of the OX40 agonist ivuxolimab. Recombination joined TRBV30 with TRBJ1-6; the central 10 bases match TRBD1. The CDR3 loop reads CAWSGTGGSPLHF. The nucleotide sequence reads TGTGCCTGGAGTGGGACAGGGGGGTCACCCCTCCACTTT.